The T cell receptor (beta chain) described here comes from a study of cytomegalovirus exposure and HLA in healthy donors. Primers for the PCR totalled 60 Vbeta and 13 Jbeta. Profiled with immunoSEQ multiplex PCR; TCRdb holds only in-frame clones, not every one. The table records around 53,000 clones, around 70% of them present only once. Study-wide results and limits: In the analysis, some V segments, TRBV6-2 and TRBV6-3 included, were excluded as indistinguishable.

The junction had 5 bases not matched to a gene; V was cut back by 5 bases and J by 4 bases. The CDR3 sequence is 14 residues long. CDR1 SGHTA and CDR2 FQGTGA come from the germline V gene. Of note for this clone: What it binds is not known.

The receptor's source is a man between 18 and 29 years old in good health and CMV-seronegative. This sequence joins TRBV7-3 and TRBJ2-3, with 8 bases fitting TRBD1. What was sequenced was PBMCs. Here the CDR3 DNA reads TGTGCCAGCAGCAACGGACAGGGTGCAGATACGCAGTATTTT. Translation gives CASSNGQGADTQYF.